The rows below give T cell receptor beta chains drawn from one sample of a study of immune cell composition in non-small cell lung cancer. TCRdb's copy holds only in-frame clones and misses some; the assay was immunoSEQ multiplex PCR. Seen here are 2,100 or so clones, over 55% observed once, and the top ten hold about an eighth. Sample: lung tumor tissue. These receptors all come from a human donor with non-small cell lung cancer. The CDR3 runs from the conserved cysteine through the conserved F or W. D genes are given only for firm matches.

NA TRBJ2-3 TRBV19 CASSIDLSTDTQYF
NA TRBJ2-4 TRBV10-3 CAISESADSDIQYF
NA TRBJ1-6 TRBV6-4 CASTVGGAGSYNSPLHF
NA TRBJ2-1 TRBV6-1 CASSEGWARNNEQFF
TRBD1 TRBJ1-5 TRBV6-1 CASSAQSTGIVTQPQHF
NA TRBJ2-7 TRBV5-4 CASSPDRGFFSYEQYF
NA TRBJ1-2 TRBV2 CASGSAGEGYGYTF
NA TRBJ2-7 TRBV19 CATRLEAGPTYEQYF
TRBD2 TRBJ2-7 TRBV15 CATSRGVAGGEQYF
TRBD2 TRBJ2-3 TRBV2 CASSEAVAGGKMTQYF
TRBD2 TRBJ2-2 TRBV5-8 CASSLEAGVMTGELFF
NA TRBJ1-1 TRBV25-1 CASSPPGVRTEAFF
NA TRBJ1-1 TRBV7-8 CASSREVSWNTEAFF
NA TRBJ1-1 TRBV7-8 CASSLRAGSAEAFF
NA TRBJ1-2 TRBV6-6 CASSADSRYGYTF
NA TRBJ1-2 TRBV5-4 CASGLSGLYGYTF
NA TRBJ2-3 TRBV6-1 CASVQGRTDTQYF
NA TRBJ2-3 TRBV27 CASSLSSVLHVDTQYF
TRBD2 TRBJ2-7 TRBV6-1 CASSEGLAGLYEQYF
TRBD1 TRBJ2-5 TRBV9 CASSVDGQGRETQYF
TRBD1 TRBJ1-2 TRBV15 CATSIRTGSGYTF
NA TRBJ1-1 TRBV5-1 CASSLDGQGNTEAFF
TRBD1 TRBJ1-2 TRBV7-8 CASSAGTVYGYTF
NA TRBJ2-7 TRBV2 CASSVEQGLPYEQYF
TRBD1 TRBJ1-3 TRBV19 CASSTGQGLPGNTIYF
TRBD2 TRBJ2-5 TRBV4-3 CASSQSGGRETQYF
NA TRBJ2-3 TRBV5-1 CASSLGHNTDTQYF
NA TRBJ2-2 TRBV2 CASSVRDKFGELFF
TRBD1 TRBJ1-1 TRBV27 CASREQGVVSEAFF